This T cell receptor beta chain stems from a study of glioma-infiltrating T cells after dendritic cell vaccination. V gave up 5 bases and J gave up 11 bases, with 15 bases separating them. The CDR3 is made up of 12 amino acids. Germline V gene lookup returns CDR1 LNHDA and CDR2 SQIVND (reference sequence). Clones were read by immunoSEQ multiplex PCR, and TCRdb kept only the in-frame ones, dropping some. Among around 60,000 clones listed, around nine tenths were seen once. Documented time point: after dendritic cell vaccination, including at tumor progression/relapse. The TCR originated in a human donor with glioblastoma. The gene calls are TRBV19 and TRBJ1-2; D is possibly TRBD1 (6 bases). Material: blood, obtained after dendritic cell vaccination. The CDR3 nucleotides read TGTGCCAGTAGTTTGGCAGAGGGGGTGTACACCTTC. Translation: CASSLAEGVYTF.